This record looks at one TCR beta chain sequence and its context. The antigen remains unidentified. This sample was included in a study of CD8 T cell repertoires and HIV-1 epitope variants. Study-wide results and limits: Some ten TCR beta clonotypes were antigen-specific, six apparently recognizing autologous or escape variants.

Assay used: immunoSEQ multiplex PCR; TCRdb lists only in-frame clones, some missing. The table lists fewer than 6,500 clones, roughly two thirds of them singletons. CDR3 size: 14 residues. Germline V gene data show CDR1 as MNHEY and CDR2 as SVGAGI. V was cut by 1 base and J by 6 bases, with 13 bases left in between. Sample: cultured CD8+ T cells derived from PBMCs. The chain carries TRBV6-5 and TRBJ2-7; D possibly corresponds to TRBD1 (6 bases). The receptor's source is a male donor with HIV. The CDR3 protein is CASSYWAGDGEQYF. The CDR3 coding sequence is TGTGCCAGCAGTTACTGGGCAGGGGACGGCGAGCAGTACTTC.